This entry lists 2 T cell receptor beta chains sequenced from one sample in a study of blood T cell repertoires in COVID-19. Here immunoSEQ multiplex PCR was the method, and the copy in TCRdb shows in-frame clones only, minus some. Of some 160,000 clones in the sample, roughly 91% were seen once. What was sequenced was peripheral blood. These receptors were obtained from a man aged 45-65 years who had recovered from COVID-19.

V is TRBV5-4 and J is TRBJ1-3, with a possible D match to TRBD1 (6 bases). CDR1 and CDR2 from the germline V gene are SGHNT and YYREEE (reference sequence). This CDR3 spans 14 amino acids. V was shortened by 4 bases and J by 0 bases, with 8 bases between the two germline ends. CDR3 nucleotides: TGTGCCAGCAGCGGGACACCCTCTGGAAACACCATATATTTT. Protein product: CASSGTPSGNTIYF.

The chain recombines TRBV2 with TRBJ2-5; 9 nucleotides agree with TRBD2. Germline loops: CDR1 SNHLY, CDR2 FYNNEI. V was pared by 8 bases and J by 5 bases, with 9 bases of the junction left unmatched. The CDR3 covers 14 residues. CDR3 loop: CASEGEREDETQYF. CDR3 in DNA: TGTGCCAGCGAAGGGGAGCGGGAGGACGAGACCCAGTACTTC. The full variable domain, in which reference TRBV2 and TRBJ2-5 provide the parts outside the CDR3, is EPEVTQTPSHQVTQMGQEVILRCVPISNHLYFYWYRQILGQKVEFLVSFYNNEISEKSEIFDDQFSVERPDGSNFTLKIRSTKLEDSAMYFCASEGEREDETQYFGPGTRLLVL.